This T cell receptor (beta chain) was captured in a study of CD8 T cells in ankylosing spondylitis. Study outcomes and limitations: Several of the motif variants were reported before in synovial fluid and blood from reactive arthritis. Reportedly, significant enrichment of disease-linked clones occurred in matched ankylosing spondylitis synovial fluid. One TCR beta motif, made up of several highly homologous variants, appeared characteristic of ankylosing spondylitis blood.

Quantitative 5'-RACE was performed with molecular barcodes, and it yielded the TCR beta libraries. Via MiXCR, TCRdb re-called the 5' RACE reads, giving one row per CDR3 protein. Among some 87,000 distinct CDR3 sequences listed, 7.5% to 9% were seen once. This clonotype was picked up many times. Antigen specificity is unknown. The CDR3 runs to 13 residues. V shed 8 bases and J 8 bases; nucleotides not matched to a gene: 9. This TCR came from a male donor with ankylosing spondylitis or in good health (not recorded which). The chain joins TRBV12-3 or TRBV12-4 to TRBJ1-2; 9 positions agree with TRBD1. Sequencing was carried out using blood, either unsorted or a sorted T cell fraction (not recorded which). The CDR3 DNA reads as TGTGCCAGCGGATTTGGGACAGGGTTCGGCTACACCTTC. Translating it yields CASGFGTGFGYTF.